This entry is about one T cell receptor beta chain. There is no known antigen for this receptor. Qualities for individual bases were not recorded, and no much larger clone is one base off. Additional DNA sequences in this sample encode the identical CDR3. The cohort comprised 666 healthy bone marrow donors. All cohort members were sampled while nominally healthy, although unrecorded immune exposures were likely present. The donor tested CMV seronegative, placing the donor among the 350 to 400 seronegative members of the cohort. Every donor gave a peripheral blood sample, and the peripheral blood mononuclear cells from that sample were used for TCR beta sequencing. The Qiagen DNeasy Blood Extraction Kit was used to extract genomic DNA from the blood cell samples. The library relied on the immunoSEQ multiplex PCR assay. A mixture of 60 forward primers for TCR Vbeta segments and 13 reverse primers for TCR Jbeta segments was used in the multiplex PCR. The CDR3 region of rearranged TCR beta genes was amplified from genomic DNA with a multiplex PCR assay. On the Illumina HiSeq System, the amplified TCR beta libraries were sequenced as 87-base-pair reads. In the original analysis: In a later analysis, approximately 74 million unique TCR beta chains were counted across the 500 to 850 repertoires, and roughly 11 million of these chains were shared by at least two donors. A nearest-neighbor algorithm error-corrected the raw reads and collapsed the reads into unique sequences, merging closely related sequences to remove PCR and sequencing errors. To assign V, D and J gene segments, CDR3 sequences were aligned to IMGT reference sequences. For a sequence to be retained, a match of at least six nucleotides was required to both a V gene segment and a J gene segment. Rearrangements were called productive when the CDR3 lacked stop codons and stayed in frame with V and J; all others were non-productive. Following IMGT convention, CDR3 was defined as the stretch from the second conserved V-encoded cysteine to the conserved J-encoded phenylalanine. In an earlier analysis of 587 of the donors, sequences lacking an unambiguous match to a single V gene segment were excluded. In an earlier analysis of 587 of the donors, V segments were called functional above 56.7% productive rearrangements and were called segregating when the between-donor standard deviation exceeded 5%. A statistical classification framework was built to diagnose cytomegalovirus status from the catalog of TCR beta chain sequences. In a later analysis, V and J genes were assigned by comparing TCR nucleotide sequences against IMGT/GENE-DB human TR gene sequences. Using the TCRdist pipeline, a later analysis assigned CDR3 sequences along with most-parsimonious VDJ recombination scenarios. In a later analysis, every TCR beta chain was defined by the combination of its CDR3 amino acid sequence and its V-gene family, and reads without a unique V-gene family were dropped. To address suspected cross-contamination and a sequencing artifact, a later analysis removed 450 to 700 highly shared, low-generation-probability nucleotide sequences. In a later analysis, a clonal expansion index was calculated for each public chain from normalized within-repertoire ranks of inferred template counts. A later analysis computed generation probabilities with a VDJ recombination model fitted to out-of-frame rearrangements, and checked the results against IGoR. Hypergeometric tests were used in a later analysis to score TCR-TCR, TCR-HLA and TCR-CMV co-occurrence, with a repertoire-size bias correction applied to the TCR pairs. To estimate false discovery rates, a later analysis permuted the HLA or CMV assignments 20 times. In a later analysis, co-occurring TCRs were grouped with DBSCAN, and TCRdist sequence similarity was added when clustering was performed within HLA-allele-positive subsets. Repertoires with fewer than 30,000 or more than 120,000 public chains were left out of co-occurrence clustering, as were about five repertoires with anomalous nucleotide sharing. TCRdb carries this immuneACCESS record with in-frame sequences only. Its versions omit some clonotypes, under half of them owing to an unresolved V gene in the studies checked, with the rest unexplained. That table furnishes V, J and clone size, whereas the DNA furnished D and trimming. The sample table holds roughly 200,000 clones, of which about 80% were seen once. Under 2.5% of the sample comes from the top ten.

The germline V gene encodes CDR1 SGHRS and CDR2 YFSETQ. Cut back by 4 bases and 6 bases, the V and J ends lie 17 bases apart. The CDR3 runs 15 amino acids, cysteine and phenylalanine included. Of all the DNA, just the CDR3 is kept, 45 bases in frame from base 1. The data stem from a study of cytomegalovirus exposure and HLA in healthy donors (TCRdb year 2017). With regard to the full study: According to an earlier analysis of a few hundred of the donors, roughly 180 million T cells yielded roughly 100 million unique TCR beta sequences and less than 300 Gb of sequence data. Approximately 310 gigabases of sequencing data and around 87 million unique TCR sequences were included in an early release covering about 700 HLA-typed donors. Of the 398 genotyped donors, 65% to 90% fell in the genetic ancestry cluster associated with self-reported Caucasian donors. The aim of the study was to test whether cataloging public T cell receptors could identify signatures of past pathogen exposure. The study profiled the T cell repertoires of about 720 subjects by immunosequencing and related them to cytomegalovirus serostatus. A separate validation cohort of roughly 130 different subjects was used in addition to the approximately 640-subject first cohort. To predict cytomegalovirus infection status, the study combined high-throughput TCR immunosequencing, statistical association of individual TCRs with disease status, and machine learning. A later analysis re-analyzed previously published TCR beta repertoires from 666 donors and added high-resolution HLA genotyping to study TCR occurrence patterns. Rather than using new phenotypic data, the later analysis identified candidate immune exposures from TCR beta sequences and from how often those sequences occurred across donors. In an earlier analysis of around 540 of the donors, high-throughput TCR beta sequencing was used to judge whether each TCR beta V gene segment behaved as functional or pseudogenic. Alongside the repertoire data, information on donor age, sex, ethnicity and CMV serostatus was compiled. A later genetic analysis used genome-wide SNP genotypes for about 55% of the 666 donors, treating that subset as a discovery cohort. All discovery cohort repertoires had been generated on a single sequencing platform. Class I and class II HLA loci were covered by the typing at four-digit resolution. Typing coverage varied by locus: about 620-640 donors for A, B, C, DRB1 and DQB1; approximately 560 for DQA1; about 600 for DPA1; roughly 450 for DPB1. Because of strong linkage in the cohort, roughly five DR-DQ haplotypes were treated as single units for association and clustering. On average, roughly 200,000 unique TCR beta nucleotide sequences were sequenced per donor among several hundred genotyped donors of the cohort, with roughly 19% of those sequences being non-productive.

Study-wide findings and limitations: In a later analysis, the rate of TCR association differed among HLA loci, with DRB1 alleles having the most associated TCRs and HLA-C alleles having the fewest. Seventeen rarely observed V segments, including chromosome 9 orphons, were excluded from the earlier analysis of about 600 of the donors because counts were too low. HLA typing was unavailable for some donors at each locus, so association tests used only the typed subset. Some IMGT-functional V segments, including TRBV6-2 and TRBV6-3, could not be told apart with the 87-base-pair reads, so those segments were excluded. Only TCR beta chains were sequenced in this cohort, and the absence of alpha or paired-chain data limited detectable features. Correlated functional status among segregating V segments might reflect linkage disequilibrium, but an unknown experimental factor could not be ruled out. In a later analysis, most CMV-associated TCR beta chains were found to appear HLA-restricted, with HLA associations seemingly driven largely by CMV exposure. In vitro tests confirmed that a few of the cytomegalovirus-associated TCR beta chains recognize cytomegalovirus antigens. A total of some 180 TCR beta chains were listed by the study as associated with cytomegalovirus. For the cohort, immune exposure information was limited to CMV serostatus. Presence/absence analyses assumed roughly uniform sequencing depth across donors, an assumption that may not hold. In a later genetic analysis, a missense DCLRE1C variant was associated with V-gene and J-gene trimming of TCR beta chains, and the association was replicated in an independent cohort. In both the original and validation cohorts, the classifier was reported to diagnose cytomegalovirus status with high specificity and sensitivity. In an earlier analysis of approximately 590 of the donors, most TCR beta V segments appeared in productive rearrangements about 87% or about 30% of the time, broadly matching IMGT annotations. According to a later analysis, parvovirus B19, influenza, CMV and Epstein-Barr virus appeared linked to several top co-occurrence clusters. Specific HLA alleles were associated with more than 15,000 TCR beta sequences at a false discovery rate of 0.05 in a later analysis. Compared with equally common non-associated chains, HLA-associated TCR beta chains in a later analysis were more clonally expanded and had lower generation probabilities. A cluster of highly shared sequence variants was judged likely to be a technical artifact of the sequencing pipeline. A further reported finding was that TCR beta sequences accurately predicted the HLA-A and HLA-B alleles for most subjects in the first cohort. According to the authors, the approach could potentially be generalized to other disease states and immunological phenotypes. Most TCR sequences were observed very rarely across donors, whereas some public TCRs were present in many individuals. In a later genetic analysis, fewer N-insertions in productive TCRs were reported among donors in an Asian-associated ancestry cluster than the roughly 670-donor mean. Assigning TCR associations to individual alleles was difficult when HLA alleles, especially DR and DQ, strongly co-occurred.

The chain employs TRBV5-1 and TRBJ1-5; the D gene is possibly TRBD1, with 5 bases matching. Source material: PBMCs. The source of this sequence is a man between 60 and 75 years old in good health and CMV-seronegative. The CDR3 loop reads CASSLQGDGGQPQHF. The base sequence is TGCGCCAGCAGCCTGCAAGGGGACGGGGGTCAGCCCCAGCATTTT.